Listed here are 22 T cell receptor beta chains from one sample, sequenced in a study of OX40 agonist ivuxolimab in advanced cancers. Method: immunoSEQ multiplex PCR; TCRdb's copy keeps in-frame clones and lacks some. In the table there are under 20,000 clones, 55% to 75% of which are singletons. Here the sequenced sample was CD4+ or CD8+ T cells sorted from blood, taken in a trial of the OX40 agonist ivuxolimab. The receptor set was obtained from an adult with an advanced solid tumor such as melanoma, head and neck, liver or kidney cancer.

J is TRBJ2-1 and V is TRBV6-1, with TRBD2 identical over 12 bases. Germline CDR1 is MNHNS and CDR2 is SASEGT. Trimming at V came to 6 bases and at J to 3 bases, leaving 3 bases not matched to a gene. This CDR3 has 15 amino acids. Here the CDR3 reads CASSLAGGNYNEQFF. Written as DNA, the CDR3 is TGTGCCAGCAGCCTAGCGGGGGGGAACTACAATGAGCAGTTCTTC.

J is TRBJ1-2 and V is TRBV18, with a possible D match to TRBD1 (5 bases). CDR3 length: 15 residues. Looked up from germline, CDR1 is KGHSH and CDR2 is LQKENI. The germline V and J ends were trimmed by 2 bases and 6 bases, with 16 bases remaining between them. The CDR3 reads CASSPSARVLDGYTF. The CDR3 DNA follows: TGTGCCAGCTCACCATCCGCCAGGGTACTTGATGGCTACACCTTC.

The rearrangement uses TRBV2 and TRBJ2-7; the match to TRBD2 covers 10 bases. Trimming cost V 6 bases and J 2 bases; bases outside gene matches: 4. Germline CDR1 is SNHLY and CDR2 is FYNNEI. The CDR3 covers 14 residues. The CDR3 DNA reads TGTGCCAGCAGCCCTAGCGGGGGTACCTACGAGCAGTACTTC. As protein: CASSPSGGTYEQYF.

V and J are TRBV9 and TRBJ1-4; the D gene is possibly TRBD1 (5 bases). CDR1 and CDR2 (germline): SGDLS, YYNGEE. The CDR3 is made up of 15 amino acids. V dropped 2 bases and J dropped 8 bases, with 16 bases sitting between them. In DNA form, the CDR3 reads TGTGCCAGCAGCGTGGGAGGGGCTCTAAAGGAAAAACTGTTTTTT. It specifies CASSVGGALKEKLFF.

The genes are TRBV4-2 and TRBJ1-5; no clear D gene. The germline V gene has CDR1 LGHNA and CDR2 YNFKEQ. V was cut by 0 bases and J by 0 bases, with 6 bases left in between. CDR3 size: 15 residues. The DNA of the CDR3 is TGTGCCAGCAGCCAAGAAGGGAATAGCAATCAGCCCCAGCATTTT. Amino acids: CASSQEGNSNQPQHF.

The rearrangement links TRBV18 to TRBJ2-5; 7 bases fit TRBD2. The CDR3 contains 15 residues. V gave up 1 base and J gave up 1 base; unmatched junction bases: 3. Germline CDR1 and CDR2: KGHSH and LQKENI. This CDR3 is CASSPRPGGQETQYF. The DNA of the CDR3 is TGTGCCAGCTCACCACGGCCGGGGGGCCAAGAGACCCAGTACTTC.

The rearrangement joins TRBV12-2 to TRBJ2-2; the D call in the table, TRBD2, was not verified against the DNA. TRBV12-2 is a pseudogene. The CDR3 is 19 amino acids. In DNA, the CDR3 is TGTGCAAGTCGCTTAGCAACGGGACTAGCGGGGCGGGTCACCGGGGAGCTGTTTTTT. The encoded protein is CASRLATGLAGRVTGELFF.

The chain combines TRBV7-6 with TRBJ1-4; possible D gene TRBD1, 6 bases. The CDR3 sequence is 15 residues long. The germline V and J ends were trimmed by 0 bases and 8 bases, with 13 bases remaining between them. Germline V gene sequence: CDR1 SGHVS, CDR2 FNYEAQ. The CDR3 nucleotides read TGTGCCAGCAGCTTAGCGATTTCCAGGGGCGAAAAACTGTTTTTT. Translating it yields CASSLAISRGEKLFF.

Comment on this clone: In the same sample, other DNA sequences code for this CDR3. The chain carries TRBV9 and TRBJ2-1; D is perhaps TRBD1 or TRBD2 (7 bases each). Trimming removed 1 base from V and 9 bases from J, with 20 bases in between. The V gene's germline CDR1 is SGDLS and CDR2 YYNGEE. The CDR3 runs to 16 residues. The CDR3 DNA sequence: TGTGCCAGCAGCGTACGGGAGGACAGGCCCTCTCCTGAGCAGTTCTTC. Protein: CASSVREDRPSPEQFF. The full variable domain, completed using reference TRBV9 and TRBJ2-1, is DSGVTQTPKHLITATGQRVTLRCSPRSGDLSVYWYQQSLDQGLQFLIQYYNGEERAKGNILERFSAQQFPDLHSELNLSSLELGDSALYFCASSVREDRPSPEQFFGPGTRLTVL.

The J gene is TRBJ2-7, the V gene TRBV7-9, with D perhaps given as TRBD1 or TRBD2 (5 bases each). The germline V and J ends were trimmed by 4 bases and 3 bases, with 13 bases remaining between them. Germline CDR1 SEHNR, CDR2 FQNEAQ (reference sequence). The CDR3 is 14 residues long. In DNA, the CDR3 is TGTGCCAGCAGCTCCACCGGGACCCACTACGAGCAGTACTTC. Translating gives CASSSTGTHYEQYF.

The gene calls are TRBV28 and TRBJ2-1, with 8 positions matching TRBD2. V shed 7 bases and J 4 bases; nucleotides not matched to a gene: 15. The CDR3 is made up of 17 amino acids. The germline V gene has CDR1 MDHEN and CDR2 SYDVKM. The CDR3 loop reads CASTHPLRGADYNEQFF. The DNA of the CDR3 is TGTGCCAGCACCCACCCCTTGCGGGGGGCGGATTACAATGAGCAGTTCTTC.

This rearrangement joins TRBV6-1 to TRBJ2-5, with 9 bases identical to TRBD2. After removal of 2 bases from V and 2 bases from J, the junction contained 9 bases not matched to a gene. This CDR3 is 17 amino acids long. Germline loops: CDR1 MNHNS, CDR2 SASEGT. CDR3 nucleotides: TGTGCCAGCAGTGAATGGATTAGCGGGGGAGAACAAGAGACCCAGTACTTC. The encoded protein is CASSEWISGGEQETQYF.

This clone was counted a few times. V gene TRBV28 combines with J gene TRBJ1-5; the D gene is possibly TRBD1 (6 bases). CDR1 MDHEN and CDR2 SYDVKM come from the germline V gene. With 8 bases removed from V and 2 bases from J, the gap between germline ends came to 13 bases. The CDR3 has 14 residues. The CDR3 spells CASQQGSGNQPQHF. CDR3 nucleotides: TGTGCCAGCCAACAGGGTAGTGGCAATCAGCCCCAGCATTTT.

The V call is TRBV5-4, the J call TRBJ2-7, with 9 bases that match TRBD1. The CDR3 covers 14 residues. The V segment lost 3 bases and the J segment 3 bases; nucleotides outside the gene matches: 4. Per the germline V gene, CDR1 is SGHNT and CDR2 is YYREEE (reference sequence). DNA for the CDR3: TGTGCCAGCAGCTCACGGGACAGGGACTACGAGCAGTACTTC. It encodes CASSSRDRDYEQYF.

The V and J genes are TRBV7-2 and TRBJ2-7, with a weak D call TRBD2 (5 bases). V dropped 8 bases and J dropped 0 bases, with 14 bases sitting between them. This CDR3 comprises 14 residues. The V gene's germline CDR1 is SGHTA and CDR2 FQGNSA. CDR3 loop: CASGLQHLSYEQYF. The CDR3 DNA sequence: TGTGCCAGCGGACTCCAGCATCTCTCCTACGAGCAGTACTTC.

This clone was seen a few times. This chain uses TRBV29-1 with TRBJ2-7, with D possibly being TRBD1 or TRBD2 (6 bases each). Deletions cut 4 bases from V and 0 bases from J, with 19 bases between. CDR1 SQVTM and CDR2 ANQGSEA come from the germline V gene. This CDR3 has 16 amino acids. This chain's CDR3 is CSVVGAGEVLSYEQYF. CDR3 nucleotide sequence: TGCAGCGTTGTAGGGGCAGGGGAGGTTCTCTCCTACGAGCAGTACTTC.

The rearrangement joins TRBV5-6 to TRBJ1-2, with 9 bases aligning to TRBD1. The V gene end was trimmed by 4 bases and the J gene end by 6 bases; junction bases not matched to a gene: 7. This CDR3 is 14 amino acids long. Germline lookup yields CDR1 SGHDT and CDR2 YYEEEE. The CDR3 DNA sequence: TGTGCCAGCAGCGGGTGGGACAGGGAGAATGGCTACACCTTC. Translation gives CASSGWDRENGYTF.

In DNA form, the CDR3 reads TGTGCCAGCAGCTCACAGGGCTTACCAGATACGCAGTATTTT. Amino acids: CASSSQGLPDTQYF. The chain is built from TRBV7-2 and TRBJ2-3, with D possibly being TRBD1 (6 bases). There are 14 residues in the CDR3. Germline loops: CDR1 SGHTA, CDR2 FQGNSA. V gave up 4 bases and J gave up 4 bases, with 12 bases separating them.

The chain carries TRBV18 and TRBJ2-7; either TRBD1 or TRBD2 may supply D (5 bases each). This CDR3 has 17 residues. V lost 1 base, J lost 5 bases, and 21 bases lay in between. Germline V gene data show CDR1 as KGHSH and CDR2 as LQKENI. The CDR3 is CASSPRKGRLPRDEQYF. In nucleotides, the CDR3 is TGTGCCAGCTCACCACGGAAGGGACGGCTACCGAGGGACGAGCAGTACTTC.

This clone was detected only a few times. The gene calls are TRBV10-3 and TRBJ1-2, with D unresolved. This CDR3 contains 12 residues. Germline V CDR1 and CDR2: ENHRY, SYGVKD. Trimming took 0 bases from V and 9 from J, leaving 8 bases between them. The CDR3, as DNA: TGTGCCATCAGTGAGTCGGTGAGCAGCTACACCTTC. This sequence encodes CAISESVSSYTF.

This clone was picked up one time. The CDR3 here is CASSLVSGGANEQFF. As DNA, the CDR3 is TGTGCCAGCAGCTTAGTGAGCGGGGGGGCCAATGAGCAGTTCTTC. V usage is TRBV7-2 and J usage is TRBJ2-1; TRBD2 matches at 10 bases. CDR1 SGHTA and CDR2 FQGNSA come from the germline V gene. The CDR3 runs 15 residues. V was clipped by 1 base and J by 6 bases; unmatched bases: 3.

This clone appeared once. The V gene is TRBV7-6, the J gene TRBJ2-1; D remains unclear. The germline gives CDR1 SGHVS, CDR2 FNYEAQ. The CDR3 extends over 14 amino acids. The germline V and J ends were trimmed by 1 base and 4 bases, with 8 bases remaining between them. CDR3 sequence (DNA): TGTGCCAGCAGCTTAGATAGGCTTTACAATGAGCAGTTCTTC. It yields the protein CASSLDRLYNEQFF.